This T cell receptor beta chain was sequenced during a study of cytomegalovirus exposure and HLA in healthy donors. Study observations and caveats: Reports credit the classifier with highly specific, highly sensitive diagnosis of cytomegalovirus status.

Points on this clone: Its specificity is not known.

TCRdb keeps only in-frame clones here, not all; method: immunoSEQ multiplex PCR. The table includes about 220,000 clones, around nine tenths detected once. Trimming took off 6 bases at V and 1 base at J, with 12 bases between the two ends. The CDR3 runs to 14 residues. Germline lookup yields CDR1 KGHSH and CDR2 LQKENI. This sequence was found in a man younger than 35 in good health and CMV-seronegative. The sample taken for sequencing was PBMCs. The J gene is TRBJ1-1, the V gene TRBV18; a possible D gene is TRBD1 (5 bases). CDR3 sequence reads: CASSSETANTEAFF. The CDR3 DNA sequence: TGTGCCAGCTCTTCGGAGACAGCGAACACTGAAGCTTTCTTT.